This T cell receptor (beta chain) is from a study of PD-1 blockade in classical Hodgkin lymphoma. About the research overall: Intravenous delivery of nivolumab at 3 mg/kg to patients occurred every 2 weeks. Findings and caveats of the study: Newly diagnosed patients had baseline TCR diversity that was reportedly lower than that of healthy donors. Partial responders and progressors had significantly lower baseline TCR diversity.

V lost 5 bases and J lost 2; bases outside the gene matches: 4. The CDR3 has 15 amino acids. Germline V lookup: CDR1 SEHNR, CDR2 FQNEAQ (reference sequence). In its sample, this clone was seen once. Its matching antigen is unknown. Every patient had relapsed following autologous stem cell transplantation, and cohorts differed in brentuximab vedotin exposure. Best responses fell into complete response, partial response or progressive disease. The data were produced by immunoSEQ multiplex PCR, yet TCRdb's version contains in-frame clones alone and is incomplete. The table includes around 19,000 clones, 73% detected once.

This chain links TRBV7-9 with TRBJ2-3; 10 bases map to TRBD2. This receptor was identified in a human donor with classical Hodgkin lymphoma. The sequences come from peripheral blood mononuclear cells (PBMCs), collected before the second cycle of nivolumab. The CDR3, as DNA: TGTGCCAGCAGCCGACTAGCGGGCACCACAGATACGCAGTATTTT. Translating it yields CASSRLAGTTDTQYF.